One and the same sample provided the 8 T cell receptor beta chains below, sequenced in a study of human T cells and chemical hapten exposure. TCRdb re-derived calls from the RACE reads in MiXCR, one entry per CDR3 protein. The repertoire has tens of thousands of distinct CDR3 sequences, about an eighth of them found once; the top ten carry 3.5%. As for time point: patch test 1, 2 weeks after DPC sensitization. The treatment denotes: therapeutic diphenylcyclopropenone sensitization with weekly scalp DPC. The material sequenced was whole blood, taken in connection with sensitization to the hapten diphenylcyclopropenone (DPC). Every receptor here comes from a woman aged 60-75 years with alopecia areata. Some clones in this sample may be carry-over from other donors' samples.

This clonotype has just a few counts. The V and J genes are TRBV19 and TRBJ2-5; TRBD2 agrees at 8 bases. The CDR3 contains 15 residues. Germline V gives CDR1 LNHDA, CDR2 SQIVND (reference sequence). J gave up 1 base and V 8 bases, and 9 bases lay outside the gene matches. The CDR3 here is CASVDQRGTQETQYF. CDR3 DNA: TGTGCCAGTGTCGACCAGCGGGGGACCCAAGAGACCCAGTACTTC.

In this sample, this clonotype turned up many times. The chain links TRBV18 to TRBJ1-2; 9 bases match TRBD1. The germline V gene has CDR1 KGHSH and CDR2 LQKENI. The CDR3 contains 15 residues. The V and J ends lost 3 bases and 10 bases, in that order; junction bases with no gene match: 12. The CDR3 loop reads CASSPGTGSRIAYTF. DNA for the CDR3: TGTGCCAGCTCACCGGGGACAGGGTCTAGGATCGCCTACACCTTC.

This clonotype was detected a few times. The chain joins TRBV27 to TRBJ1-2; 10 nucleotides line up with TRBD1. V lost 3 bases, J lost 5 bases, and 12 bases stayed unmatched. CDR1 MNHEY and CDR2 SMNVEV come from the germline V gene (reference sequence). This CDR3 region has 17 residues. The CDR3 here is CASSFGTGVWALYGYTF. The CDR3 DNA reads TGTGCCAGCAGTTTTGGGACAGGGGTTTGGGCGCTATATGGCTACACCTTC.

There are many counts of this clonotype. The V call is TRBV7-3, the J call TRBJ2-4; D possibly matches TRBD1 or TRBD2 (5 bases each). The V and J ends lost 2 bases and 5 bases respectively, with 10 bases between them. In germline, CDR1 is SGHTA, CDR2 FQGTGA. CDR3 length equals 14 residues. The CDR3 bases are TGTGCCAGCAGCTTAGAGGGGATGGAAAACATTCAGTACTTC. Its protein product is CASSLEGMENIQYF.

The sample holds many counts of this clonotype. The rearrangement links TRBV2 to TRBJ2-4; D is possibly TRBD1 (5 bases). The CDR3 is 13 amino acids. The germline V gene has CDR1 SNHLY and CDR2 FYNNEI. The V and J ends lost 6 bases and 8 bases respectively, with 14 bases between them. As DNA, the CDR3 is TGTGCCAGCAGCGGACAAACTCGGGACATTCAGTACTTC. It is translated as CASSGQTRDIQYF.

The gene calls are TRBV6-4 and TRBJ1-2; D gene ambiguous. Trimming removed 5 bases from V and 4 bases from J, with 14 bases in between. The CDR3 contains 14 residues. The V gene's germline CDR1 is MRHNA and CDR2 SNTAGT. CDR3 nucleotides: TGTGCCAGCAGTAGAGAAACTTTTCGCTATGGCTACACCTTC. Protein product: CASSRETFRYGYTF.

This clonotype has only a few counts. CDR3: CASSLVESTEAFF. The CDR3 coding sequence is TGTGCCAGCAGTTTAGTGGAATCCACTGAAGCTTTCTTT. The chain is built from TRBV27 and TRBJ1-1; no definite D call. Trimming removed 2 bases from V and 4 bases from J, with 8 bases in between. There are 13 residues in the CDR3. Per germline, CDR1 MNHEY and CDR2 SMNVEV (reference sequence).

This clonotype was seen more than once but under ten times. The gene calls are TRBV29-1 and TRBJ2-7; TRBD1 aligns across 9 bases. V trimming: 7 bases; J trimming: 5 bases; junction bases outside the gene matches: 9. Germline-derived CDR1 and CDR2 are SQVTM and ANQGSEA. The CDR3 spans 13 residues. CDR3 bases: TGCAGCGCCGAACAGGGGGCGGCCCACGAGCAGTACTTC. Protein product: CSAEQGAAHEQYF.